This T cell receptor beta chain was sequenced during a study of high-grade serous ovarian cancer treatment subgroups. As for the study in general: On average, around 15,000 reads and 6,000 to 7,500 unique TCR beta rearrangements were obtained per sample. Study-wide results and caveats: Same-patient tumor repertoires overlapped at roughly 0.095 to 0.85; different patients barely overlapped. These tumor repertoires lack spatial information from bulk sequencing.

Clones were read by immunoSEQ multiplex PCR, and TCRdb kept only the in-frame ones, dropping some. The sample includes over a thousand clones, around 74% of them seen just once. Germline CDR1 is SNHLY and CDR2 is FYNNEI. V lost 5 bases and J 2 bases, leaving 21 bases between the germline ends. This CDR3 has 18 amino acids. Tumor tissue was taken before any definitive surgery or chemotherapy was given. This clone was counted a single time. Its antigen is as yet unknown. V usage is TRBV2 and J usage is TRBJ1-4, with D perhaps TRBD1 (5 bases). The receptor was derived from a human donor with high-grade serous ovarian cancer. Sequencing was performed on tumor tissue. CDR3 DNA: TGTGCCAGCAGTCATACAACCAGTGGGGGATTCACTAATGAAAAACTGTTTTTT. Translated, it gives CASSHTTSGGFTNEKLFF.